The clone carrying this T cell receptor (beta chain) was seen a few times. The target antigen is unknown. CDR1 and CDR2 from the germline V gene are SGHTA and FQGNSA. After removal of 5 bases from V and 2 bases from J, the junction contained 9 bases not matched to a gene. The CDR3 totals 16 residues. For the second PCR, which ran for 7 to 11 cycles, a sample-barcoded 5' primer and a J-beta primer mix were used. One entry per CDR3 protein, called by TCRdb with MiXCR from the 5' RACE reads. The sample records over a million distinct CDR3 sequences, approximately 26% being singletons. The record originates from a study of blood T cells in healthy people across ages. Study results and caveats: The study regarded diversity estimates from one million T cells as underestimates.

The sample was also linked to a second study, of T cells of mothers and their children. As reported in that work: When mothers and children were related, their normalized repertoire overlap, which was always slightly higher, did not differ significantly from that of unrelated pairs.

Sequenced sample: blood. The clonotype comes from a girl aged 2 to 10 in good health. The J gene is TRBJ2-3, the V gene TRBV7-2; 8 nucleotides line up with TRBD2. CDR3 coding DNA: TGTGCCAGCAGCCAGACGGTAGCGGGAACCACAGATACGCAGTATTTT. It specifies CASSQTVAGTTDTQYF.